The rows below give T cell receptor beta chains drawn from one sample of a study of graft-versus-host responses after intestinal transplantation. The data were produced by immunoSEQ multiplex PCR, yet TCRdb's version contains in-frame clones alone and is incomplete. The table includes 84,000 or so clones, approximately 80% detected once. These receptors have no known antigen. The sample consisted of unstimulated CD4+ T cells sorted from spleen or lymph node cells, taken before intestinal transplant. All receptors derive from a human donor who received an intestinal transplant. CDR3s include the opening cysteine and the closing phenylalanine or tryptophan. Fields, in order: J gene, D gene, V gene, clone size, CDR3 protein, CDR3 DNA. D genes are given only for firm matches. The size field is filled for only some rows; it gives once, few, many or a size class.

>TRBJ1-4|TRBD1|TRBV5-1|NA
CASSTQQGASEKLFF
TGCGCCAGCAGCACCCAACAGGGGGCTAGTGAAAAACTGTTTTTT
>TRBJ2-1|NA|TRBV7-6|NA
CASSLNPGQFF
TGTGCCAGCAGCTTAAATCCCGGGCAGTTCTTC
>TRBJ2-5|NA|TRBV5-1|NA
CASSRTLAPMETQYF
TGCGCCAGCAGTCGAACCCTAGCACCTATGGAGACCCAGTACTTC
>TRBJ1-1|NA|TRBV11-3|NA
CASSKTGNTEAFF
TGTGCCAGCAGCAAGACAGGGAACACTGAAGCTTTCTTT
>TRBJ2-1|NA|TRBV7-9|NA
CASSHSGRGYNEQFF
TGTGCCAGCAGCCACTCGGGCAGGGGTTACAATGAGCAGTTCTTC
>TRBJ1-1|NA|TRBV7-9|NA
CASSLILREAFF
TGTGCCAGCAGCTTAATCCTCCGGGAAGCTTTCTTT
>TRBJ2-3|TRBD2|TRBV6-5|NA
CASGRGVTDTQYF
TGTGCCAGCGGTCGGGGGGTCACAGATACGCAGTATTTT
>TRBJ2-7|TRBD2|TRBV7-2|NA
CASSLGRTSAFYEQYF
TGTGCCAGCAGCTTAGGTCGGACTAGCGCTTTCTACGAGCAGTACTTC
>TRBJ2-5|TRBD2|TRBV27|NA
CASSLRLAGETQYF
TGTGCCAGCAGTTTACGGCTAGCGGGAGAGACCCAGTACTTC
>TRBJ2-3|NA|TRBV7-2|NA
CASSLTAGAAGYTQYF
TGTGCCAGCAGCTTAACCGCGGGGGCCGCAGGGTATACGCAGTATTTT
>TRBJ1-6|NA|TRBV9|NA
CASSVDRERTPLHF
TGTGCCAGCAGCGTAGACAGGGAGAGAACACCCCTCCACTTT
>TRBJ2-4|TRBD1|TRBV27|NA
CASSSRGTGWNIQYF
TGTGCCAGCAGTTCTAGGGGGACAGGGTGGAACATTCAGTACTTC
>TRBJ2-7|TRBD2|TRBV6-1|NA
CASSSGKEYF
TGTGCCAGCAGTAGCGGGAAGGAGTACTTC
>TRBJ2-5|NA|TRBV28|NA
CASTSRVLGTQYF
TGTGCCAGCACTAGCCGGGTCTTGGGGACCCAGTACTTC
>TRBJ2-7|NA|TRBV28|few
CASSRGAEFSYEQYF
TGTGCCAGCAGCCGGGGGGCTGAATTCTCCTACGAGCAGTACTTC
>TRBJ2-5|TRBD1|TRBV19|NA
CASSTRDRRLGETQYF
TGTGCCAGTAGTACAAGGGACAGACGGTTGGGAGAGACCCAGTACTTC
>TRBJ2-1|NA|TRBV23-1|once
CASTPRRDNEQFF
TGCGCCAGCACCCCTCGGCGGGACAATGAGCAGTTCTTC
>TRBJ2-5|NA|TRBV5-4|once
CASSSAGGKETQYF
TGTGCCAGCAGCTCCGCTGGCGGTAAAGAGACCCAGTACTTC
>TRBJ2-5|NA|TRBV10-3|once
CAISANQETQYF
TGTGCCATCAGTGCAAACCAAGAGACCCAGTACTTC
>TRBJ2-7|TRBD1|TRBV18|NA
CASSPLGQGREQYF
TGTGCCAGCTCACCACTGGGACAGGGTAGGGAGCAGTACTTC
>TRBJ2-2|NA|TRBV2|NA
CASSKGLASNTGELFF
TGTGCCAGCAGTAAAGGGCTAGCGTCCAACACCGGGGAGCTGTTTTTT
>TRBJ1-2|NA|TRBV28|NA
CASSFRVKNGYTF
TGTGCCAGCAGTTTCCGGGTCAAGAATGGCTACACCTTC
>TRBJ2-3|TRBD1|TRBV5-1|NA
CASSWAEGATDTQYF
TGCGCCAGCAGCTGGGCAGAGGGGGCCACAGATACGCAGTATTTT
>TRBJ2-5|NA|TRBV14|NA
CASSLLQSQETQYF
TGTGCCAGCAGCCTGTTGCAGTCCCAAGAGACCCAGTACTTC
>TRBJ2-5|TRBD2|TRBV15|once
CATSRVLAGQQETQYF
TGTGCCACCAGCAGAGTCCTAGCGGGGCAACAAGAGACCCAGTACTTC
>TRBJ1-2|NA|TRBV9|NA
CASSASGDGYGYTF
TGTGCCAGCAGCGCCTCAGGGGATGGGTATGGCTACACCTTC
>TRBJ1-2|NA|TRBV5-1|few
CASSTGGTANYGYTF
TGCGCCAGCAGCACAGGCGGGACGGCCAACTATGGCTACACCTTC
>TRBJ2-1|NA|TRBV7-8|NA
CASSLVPTGEQFF
TGTGCCAGCAGCTTAGTCCCAACCGGTGAGCAGTTCTTC
>TRBJ1-5|TRBD1|TRBV28|once
CASSRPGQGADQPQHF
TGTGCCAGCAGCCGCCCGGGACAGGGGGCAGATCAGCCCCAGCATTTT
>TRBJ1-2|NA|TRBV18|NA
CASSPTPGDYGYTF
TGTGCCAGCTCACCGACCCCCGGGGACTATGGCTACACCTTC
>TRBJ2-3|TRBD2|TRBV27|NA
CASSPTVRESTDTQYF
TGTGCCAGCAGTCCAACGGTGCGGGAGAGCACAGATACGCAGTATTTT
>TRBJ2-7|NA|TRBV23-1|NA
CASSPGQLYEQYF
TGCGCCAGCAGTCCAGGGCAGCTCTACGAGCAGTACTTC
>TRBJ2-2|TRBD1|TRBV6-1|NA
CASRGTGGLRELFF
TGTGCCAGCAGGGGGACAGGGGGCTTGAGGGAGCTGTTTTTT
>TRBJ2-6|NA|TRBV19|NA
CASSAIRDRTSSGANVLTF
TGTGCCAGTAGTGCGATCCGGGACAGGACTAGCTCTGGGGCCAACGTCCTGACTTTC
>TRBJ1-1|NA|TRBV6-1|NA
CASTAGRGMNTEAFF
TGTGCCAGCACCGCGGGCAGGGGAATGAACACTGAAGCTTTCTTT
>TRBJ2-6|NA|TRBV28|NA
CASSLQGSGANVLTF
TGTGCCAGCAGTTTACAGGGGTCTGGGGCCAACGTCCTGACTTTC
>TRBJ1-1|NA|TRBV2|NA
CASSVSTYRDTEAFF
TGTGCCAGCAGTGTGTCGACATACAGGGACACTGAAGCTTTCTTT
>TRBJ2-2|NA|TRBV2|NA
CASSGPEGGRTGELFF
TGTGCCAGCAGTGGCCCGGAGGGAGGCCGAACCGGGGAGCTGTTTTTT
>TRBJ1-5|NA|TRBV27|once
CASSPGGLSNQPQHF
TGTGCCAGCAGCCCGGGGGGGCTTAGCAATCAGCCCCAGCATTTT
>TRBJ2-7|NA|TRBV6-5|few
CASKRTDLYEQYF
TGTGCCAGCAAGCGGACAGACCTCTACGAGCAGTACTTC
>TRBJ2-2|NA|TRBV5-1|NA
CASSLGGAAGELFF
TGCGCCAGCAGCTTGGGGGGCGCAGCCGGGGAGCTGTTTTTT
>TRBJ1-3|TRBD1|TRBV5-1|NA
CASSSTGTEIDTIYF
TGCGCCAGCAGCTCAACCGGGACAGAGATAGACACCATATATTTT
>TRBJ1-5|NA|TRBV19|NA
CASSLPQAGLSNQPQHF
TGTGCCAGTAGTCTACCCCAGGCAGGACTTAGCAATCAGCCCCAGCATTTT
>TRBJ1-2|NA|TRBV30|NA
CAWSGGGNYGYTF
TGTGCCTGGAGTGGGGGGGGAAACTATGGCTACACCTTC
>TRBJ1-2|NA|TRBV27|NA
CASSFQGGYGYTF
TGTGCCAGCAGTTTTCAGGGTGGTTATGGCTACACCTTC
>TRBJ2-5|TRBD2|TRBV9|NA
CASSVEGLGGGETQYF
TGTGCCAGCAGCGTAGAAGGACTAGGAGGTGGGGAGACCCAGTACTTC
>TRBJ1-2|NA|TRBV6-5|NA
CASGLGGLGYGYTF
TGTGCCAGCGGGTTGGGGGGGCTGGGGTATGGCTACACCTTC
>TRBJ2-2|NA|TRBV4-1|once
CASSQEPGKVTGELFF
TGCGCCAGCAGCCAAGAGCCCGGGAAGGTCACCGGGGAGCTGTTTTTT
>TRBJ2-5|TRBD2|TRBV10-3|NA
CAISESRASGAGLGRETQYF
TGTGCCATCAGTGAGTCTCGAGCCAGCGGGGCTGGCTTGGGGCGGGAGACCCAGTACTTC
>TRBJ2-5|NA|TRBV5-1|NA
CASSLAVGEGTQYF
TGCGCCAGCAGCTTGGCGGTAGGGGAAGGGACCCAGTACTTC
>TRBJ2-1|TRBD2|TRBV10-3|NA
CAVAGRSYEQFF
TGTGCTGTAGCGGGAAGGTCGTATGAGCAGTTCTTC
>TRBJ2-5|TRBD2|TRBV5-4|NA
CASSSGLAGRLAQYF
TGTGCCAGCAGTTCAGGACTAGCGGGGCGGTTGGCCCAGTACTTC
>TRBJ1-5|NA|TRBV19|NA
CASMATGGQPQHF
TGTGCCAGTATGGCGACCGGGGGACAGCCCCAGCATTTT
>TRBJ1-2|TRBD1|TRBV9|NA
CASSTGTGDGYTF
TGTGCCAGCAGCACCGGGACAGGGGATGGCTACACCTTC